Below are 8 T cell receptor beta chains sequenced from a single sample in a study of Graves' ophthalmopathy and Graves' hyperthyroidism. Amplification of TCR beta CDR3 regions used RNA transcripts. An opening RT-PCR round employed HTBI primers and preceded a second-round multiplex PCR. One entry per CDR3 protein, called by TCRdb with MiXCR from the multiplex PCR reads. This sample has roughly 410,000 distinct CDR3 sequences; 15% to 17% occur once, and the top ten carry around 6.6%. Material: peripheral blood. The receptors shown here come from a woman aged 18 to 35 with stable Graves' hyperthyroidism.

This clonotype was recorded many times. The chain combines TRBV25-1 with TRBJ1-1; D is uncertain. This CDR3 spans 14 amino acids. Looked up from germline, CDR1 is MGHDK and CDR2 is SYGVNS. Trimming removed 3 bases from V and 1 base from J, with 9 bases in between. DNA for the CDR3: TGTGCCAGCAGTGATCTGGGCTCGAACACTGAAGCTTTCTTT. Translation: CASSDLGSNTEAFF.

This clonotype has ten or more counts. V and J are TRBV12-3 or TRBV12-4 and TRBJ1-1; D unclear. The CDR3 has 12 amino acids. The V and J ends lost 9 bases and 10 bases respectively, with 18 bases between them. CDR3 nucleotides: TGTGCCAGTTGCAGTCGTCCGAGCGTAGCTTTCTTT. It specifies CASCSRPSVAFF.

Many counts were recorded for this clonotype. The V and J genes are TRBV5-8 and TRBJ1-5, with D uncertain. Germline lookup yields CDR1 SGHTS and CDR2 YDEGEE. The CDR3 length is 14 residues. V was trimmed by 0 bases and J by 6 bases, leaving 10 bases between them. DNA for the CDR3: TGTGCCAGCAGCTTGGCTCAGATACGTCAGCCCCAGCATTTT. It yields the protein CASSLAQIRQPQHF.

In this sample, this clonotype turned up many times. The rearrangement joins TRBV5-1 to TRBJ2-2, with TRBD2 as a possible D gene (6 bases). This CDR3 has 15 residues. CDR1 and CDR2 from the germline V gene are SGHRS and YFSETQ. V was clipped by 0 bases and J by 4 bases, with 10 bases between them. CDR3 nucleotides: TGCGCCAGCAGCTTGGATCCCGGGGGCACCGGGGAGCTGTTTTTT. Its translation is CASSLDPGGTGELFF.

This clonotype was counted many times. The chain is built from TRBV6-2 or TRBV6-3 and TRBJ2-2, with 13 bases aligning to TRBD2. V trimming: 5 bases; J trimming: 8 bases; junction bases outside the gene matches: 11. CDR1 and CDR2 from the germline V gene are MNHEY and SVGEGT. The CDR3 extends over 17 amino acids. The CDR3 region is CASSPVGLAGDDGELFF. CDR3 nucleotide sequence: TGTGCCAGCAGTCCCGTTGGACTAGCGGGGGACGATGGGGAGCTGTTTTTT.

In its sample, this clonotype was seen many times. The chain couples TRBV6-5 to TRBJ1-1, with D uncertain. V gave up 2 bases and J gave up 6 bases, with 13 bases separating them. The CDR3 sequence is 14 residues long. Germline V CDR1 and CDR2: MNHEY, SVGAGI. CDR3 in amino acids: CASSYTPGAPEAFF. The CDR3 DNA is TGTGCCAGCAGTTACACCCCAGGTGCCCCTGAAGCTTTCTTT.

This clonotype was seen ten or more times. This rearrangement joins TRBV6-5 to TRBJ2-5; 9 nucleotides agree with TRBD2. The CDR3 has 17 amino acids. Unmatched junction bases numbered 8, after V lost 2 bases and J lost 1 base. Germline V gives CDR1 MNHEY, CDR2 SVGAGI. The DNA for the CDR3 is TGTGCCAGCAGTTACACGTCCCCTAGCGGGGCCCAAGAGACCCAGTACTTC. It codes for CASSYTSPSGAQETQYF.

The rearrangement uses TRBV7-2 and TRBJ2-3, with D uncertain. Germline V gives CDR1 SGHTA, CDR2 FQGNSA. Trimming took off 3 bases at V and 0 bases at J, with 7 bases between the two ends. The CDR3 has 14 residues. The CDR3 loop is CASSFLSSTDTQYF. The CDR3 nucleotides are TGTGCCAGCAGCTTTCTCTCTAGCACAGATACGCAGTATTTT.